This T cell receptor beta chain derives from a study of blood T cell repertoires in COVID-19 (TCRdb year 2020). Looking at the study overall: Samples from collaborators originated in the United States, Italy and Spain and spanned both the acute and convalescent phases of COVID-19. The prospective study material was composed of cDNA or gDNA derived from T cells, B-cell-depleted T cells, or PBMCs. Deeply sampled blood TCRbeta repertoires from subjects exposed to, actively infected with, or recovered from COVID-19 were included in the dataset. The repertoires were released in a freely available public database intended as a resource for research on the immune response to SARS-CoV-2. The samples were drawn from the first 160 participants of the ongoing ImmuneRACE study and from 950 to 1,500 subjects provided by 6 global collaborators. Sample metadata almost always included a de-identified subject ID, COVID-19 status, age in years and sex. Where available, HLA class I and class II types were taken from metadata supplied by the sample provider and were not determined by assay-based typing.

TCRbeta CDR3 regions were amplified from genomic DNA by means of the immunoSEQ Assay, a bias-controlled multiplex PCR. Per the authors' processing: The number of nucleated cells in each sample was estimated by amplification of reference gene primers within the assay. To quantify the absolute abundance of each unique TCRbeta CDR3 rearrangement, sequence reads were collapsed and filtered. For each sample, productive Simpson clonality was calculated by taking the square root of Simpson's diversity index across productive rearrangements. The table was pulled from immuneACCESS by TCRdb, which kept in-frame rearrangements only. Such tables lose some clones; where checked, under half of the loss comes from unresolved V genes, and the rest has no known cause. D and trimming were read from the DNA, whereas the V and J calls and clone size are those reported in that table. The sample table lists some 65,000 clones, 85% of them with a count of one. The ten largest clones take up 2.5% to 3% of the sample.

Notes on this clone: It has no known antigen specificity. No much larger clone is present one base from it, and per-base qualities are unavailable.

The study at large found these results: How much clinical and demographic metadata was included differed by source and by participant, and the metadata was provided uncurated.

Collaborating institutions collected whole blood in K2EDTA tubes following their own protocols. For TCRbeta analysis, collaborators shipped samples in one of three forms: frozen whole blood, isolated PBMCs, or DNA extracted from either of those sample types. Looking up the germline V gene (reference sequence) yields CDR1 LNHDA and CDR2 SQIVND. Including cysteine and phenylalanine, the CDR3 has 16 amino acids. The DNA shown is the 48-base CDR3, in frame from base 1. The V end gives up 7 bases and the J end 1 base, leaving 8 bases in the junction not matched to a gene. Sequencing was carried out using peripheral blood. The chain was built from TRBV19 and TRBJ1-5; 9 bases in the middle match TRBD1. This sequence was found in a man older than 75 with acute or convalescent COVID-19. CDR3 loop: CASTDRGFGSNQPQHF. The sequenced DNA is TGTGCCAGTACGGACAGGGGATTCGGGAGCAATCAGCCCCAGCATTTT. Reference TRBV19 and TRBJ1-5 proteins supply the regions before and after the CDR3; the full variable domain is: DGGITQSPKYLFRKEGQNVTLSCEQNLNHDAMYWYRQDPGQGLRLIYYSQIVNDFQKGDIAEGYSVSREKKESFPLTVTSAQKNPTAFYLCASTDRGFGSNQPQHFGDGTRLSIL.